This T cell receptor beta chain was captured in a study of blood T cell repertoires in COVID-19. This clone was found once. J lost 7 bases, V lost 6 bases, and 8 bases had no gene match. The CDR3 consists of 14 residues. Germline loops: CDR1 MNHEY, CDR2 SVGAGI. In the authors' methods: Reference gene primers were amplified, and this amplification served to estimate nucleated cell counts. The protocol was immunoSEQ multiplex PCR, while the TCRdb copy is restricted to in-frame clones and leaves out a portion. That table is the source of V, J and clone size, and D and trimming were worked out from the DNA. Of over 200,000 clones listed, 85% were seen once; the top ten hold approximately 18%.

Sequenced material: PBMCs or T cells enriched from blood (not recorded which). The chain carries TRBV6-5 and TRBJ1-2; TRBD1 aligns across 10 bases. The receptor was derived from a man aged 35 to 55 who had recovered from COVID-19. This CDR3 is CASSQDRGRVGYTF. CDR3 coding DNA: TGTGCCAGCAGCCAGGACAGGGGGAGGGTTGGCTACACCTTC.